This entry is about one TCR beta chain. Its antigen is as yet unknown. All the people who gave samples were healthy bone marrow donors. This record comes from a study of cytomegalovirus exposure and HLA in healthy donors. The CDR3 spans 15 residues. Unmatched junction bases numbered 6, after V lost 5 bases and J lost 1 base. Germline loops: CDR1 MDHEN, CDR2 SYDVKM. The PCR made use of 60 Vbeta and 13 Jbeta primers. Produced via immunoSEQ multiplex PCR; TCRdb's table is partial and in-frame only. The table includes approximately 170,000 clones, roughly 80% detected once. General study points: Per a later analysis, 18,000 or so TCR beta sequences showed association with HLA alleles at 0.05 false discovery rate. Roughly uniform depth of sequencing across donors was assumed in presence/absence analyses.

The clonotype originates from a male donor in good health and CMV-seronegative. The V and J genes are TRBV28 and TRBJ2-5, with 8 bases fitting TRBD1. The sample comprised PBMCs. The CDR3, as DNA: TGTGCCAGCAGTGACAGGGGAGGAGGCCAAGAGACCCAGTACTTC. Its translation: CASSDRGGGQETQYF.